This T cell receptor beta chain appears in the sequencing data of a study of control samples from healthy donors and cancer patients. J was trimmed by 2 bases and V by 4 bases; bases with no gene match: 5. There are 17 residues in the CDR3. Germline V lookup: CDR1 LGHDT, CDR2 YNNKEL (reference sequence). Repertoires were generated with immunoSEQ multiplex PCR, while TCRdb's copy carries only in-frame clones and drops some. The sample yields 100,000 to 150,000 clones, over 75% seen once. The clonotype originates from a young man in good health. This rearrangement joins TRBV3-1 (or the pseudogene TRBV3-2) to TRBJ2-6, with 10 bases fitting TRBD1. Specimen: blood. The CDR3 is CASSPSDRGAGANVLTF. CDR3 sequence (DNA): TGTGCCAGCAGCCCATCGGACAGGGGGGCTGGGGCCAACGTCCTGACTTTC.